This TCR beta chain was found in a study of cytomegalovirus exposure and HLA in healthy donors. Overall study: The same platform was used for the 120 validation repertoires and the 600 to 850 first-cohort repertoires, a later analysis reported.

TCRdb keeps only in-frame clones here, not all; method: immunoSEQ multiplex PCR. Of about 250,000 clones detected, about 90% appear once; the ten largest clones hold around 13%. Only one count was recorded for this clone. Its specificity is unknown. Study conclusions and caveats: The tendency of first-cohort TCR clusters to co-occur in the 120 validation repertoires was the finding of a later analysis.

Sequencing was carried out using PBMCs. The source is a man aged 18 to 30 in good health and CMV-seropositive.

The DNA of the CDR3 is TGTGCCACCAGCAAAAAGACTAGCGGGAGTGAGGCCCAGTACTTC. Translation: CATSKKTSGSEAQYF. V gene TRBV15 combines with J gene TRBJ2-5, with 12 bases identical to TRBD2. CDR1 is LNHNV, CDR2 YYDKDF, per germline (reference sequence). Trimming at V came to 4 bases and at J to 9 bases, leaving 9 bases not matched to a gene. The CDR3 spans 15 residues. The whole variable domain, remainder taken from reference TRBV15 and TRBJ2-5, is DAMVIQNPRYQVTQFGKPVTLSCSQTLNHNVMYWYQQKSSQAPKLLFHYYDKDFNNEADTPDNFQSRRPNTSFCFLDIRSPGLGDTAMYLCATSKKTSGSEAQYFGPGTRLLVL.